The 20 T cell receptor beta chains below were found in one sample sequenced in a study of T cell responses to AZD1222 COVID-19 vaccine. Produced via immunoSEQ multiplex PCR; TCRdb's table is partial and in-frame only. The sample shows 110,000 to 150,000 clones, over 80% of them seen only once. Specimen: peripheral blood, collected 28 days after the second AZD1222 dose. These receptors all come from an adult who received the AZD1222 COVID-19 vaccine.

This clone came up a few times. CDR3 in amino acids: CASSQMTRVDRWDTEAFF. In DNA form, the CDR3 reads TGCGCCAGCAGCCAAATGACCCGAGTGGACAGGTGGGACACTGAAGCTTTCTTT. This sequence joins TRBV5-1 and TRBJ1-1, with TRBD1 matching 7 bases. CDR3 length equals 18 residues. V was clipped by 4 bases and J by 3 bases; unmatched bases: 18. Germline V lookup: CDR1 SGHRS, CDR2 YFSETQ.

This clone was seen a few times. The chain has TRBV11-1 and TRBJ2-1; TRBD1 might be the D (6 bases). Germline CDR1 is SGHAT and CDR2 is FQDESV (reference sequence). The CDR3 is made up of 15 amino acids. V was clipped by 2 bases and J by 7 bases, with 15 bases between them. Here the CDR3 reads CASSLSPRGPNEQFF. Here the CDR3 DNA reads TGTGCCAGCAGCTTAAGTCCCAGGGGTCCGAATGAGCAGTTCTTC.

The J gene is TRBJ2-2, the V gene TRBV7-9; TRBD2 matches at 7 bases. J was trimmed by 6 bases and V by 1 base; bases with no gene match: 5. This CDR3 comprises 15 residues. In germline, CDR1 is SEHNR, CDR2 FQNEAQ (reference sequence). CDR3 in DNA: TGTGCCAGCAGCTTAGGAGGACTAGTGGCCGGGGAGCTGTTTTTT. This encodes CASSLGGLVAGELFF.

The CDR3 loop reads CASGGQTNTEAFF. CDR3 nucleotides: TGTGCCAGCGGGGGACAAACGAACACTGAAGCTTTCTTT. V gene TRBV2 combines with J gene TRBJ1-1; D might be TRBD1 (6 bases). The CDR3 has 13 amino acids. Trimming stripped 8 bases from V and 1 base from J, with 11 bases between. The germline gives CDR1 SNHLY, CDR2 FYNNEI.

The gene calls are TRBV7-3 and TRBJ2-2; D is unclear. CDR1 and CDR2 (germline): SGHTA, FQGTGA. There are 14 residues in the CDR3. V was trimmed by 5 bases and J by 0 bases, leaving 7 bases between them. The DNA of the CDR3 is TGTGCCAGCAGCCCGATACCGAACACCGGGGAGCTGTTTTTT. It codes for CASSPIPNTGELFF.

This chain links TRBV10-1 with TRBJ2-7, with D tentatively TRBD2 (5 bases). This CDR3 spans 15 amino acids. CDR1 is WNHNN and CDR2 is SYGVQD in the germline V gene (reference sequence). Trimming removed 1 base from V and 6 bases from J, with 16 bases in between. The CDR3 DNA sequence: TGCGCCAGCAGTGAGTTGCTTACTCCGGCGGGCGAGCAGTACTTC. As protein: CASSELLTPAGEQYF.

The chain uses TRBV29-1 and TRBJ1-2; D uncertain. Germline values: CDR1 SQVTM, CDR2 ANQGSEA. This CDR3 comprises 11 residues. V was clipped by 4 bases and J by 3 bases, with 6 bases between them. The CDR3 nucleotides read TGCAGCGTTGCCCAGGACTATGGCTACACCTTC. Translating gives CSVAQDYGYTF.

The chain is built from TRBV27 and TRBJ1-2, with no clear D. The CDR3 loop spans 14 amino acids. Germline CDR1 MNHEY, CDR2 SMNVEV (reference sequence). The V end was cut by 5 bases, the J end by 4 bases, with 14 bases between. CDR3 protein: CASSPHSEFYGYTF. The CDR3 DNA is TGTGCCAGCAGTCCCCACTCAGAGTTCTATGGCTACACCTTC.

This chain uses TRBV7-8 with TRBJ1-1, with D possibly being TRBD1 (5 bases). CDR3 length: 14 residues. Germline values: CDR1 SGHVS, CDR2 FQNEAQ. V was trimmed by 6 bases and J by 1 base, leaving 12 bases between them. The CDR3 loop reads CASSQLGGNTEAFF. The CDR3 DNA is TGTGCCAGCAGTCAACTCGGGGGGAACACTGAAGCTTTCTTT.

The V and J genes are TRBV5-4 and TRBJ2-3, with TRBD2 as a possible D gene (6 bases). Trimming left V 0 bases short and J 2 bases short, with 7 bases between. Looked up from germline, CDR1 is SGHNT and CDR2 is YYREEE (reference sequence). The CDR3 is 14 amino acids. CDR3 bases: TGTGCCAGCAGCTTGGAGGGACTCACAGATACGCAGTATTTT. It translates to CASSLEGLTDTQYF.

The chain links TRBV6-5 to TRBJ1-2; D is unclear. V was pared by 4 bases and J by 4 bases, with 16 bases between. The CDR3 spans 15 residues. Germline loops: CDR1 MNHEY, CDR2 SVGAGI. CDR3 loop: CASSFSVHDGYGYTF. CDR3 nucleotides: TGTGCCAGCAGTTTTTCTGTCCATGACGGCTATGGCTACACCTTC.

The chain recombines TRBV2 with TRBJ1-2; D is unresolved. The CDR3 has 17 amino acids. V was trimmed by 3 bases and J by 0 bases, leaving 17 bases between them. Germline-derived CDR1 and CDR2 are SNHLY and FYNNEI. CDR3 sequence (DNA): TGTGCCAGCAGTGAGGGAGGCAGAAAGAATACTAACTATGGCTACACCTTC. Translated, it gives CASSEGGRKNTNYGYTF.

V is TRBV9 and J is TRBJ1-6, with D uncertain. Germline V gene sequence: CDR1 SGDLS, CDR2 YYNGEE. CDR3 length: 15 residues. Trimming took off 0 bases at V and 7 bases at J, with 11 bases between the two ends. The DNA for the CDR3 is TGTGCCAGCAGCGTAGAATCAGGCATCAATTCACCCCTCCACTTT. It codes for CASSVESGINSPLHF.

The V gene is TRBV6-5, the J gene TRBJ2-6; D perhaps matches TRBD2 (6 bases). Trimming took 0 bases from V and 0 from J, leaving 6 bases between them. CDR3 length equals 16 residues. The germline CDR1 and CDR2 sequences are MNHEY and SVGAGI. In DNA form, the CDR3 reads TGTGCCAGCAGTTACTCCGGGGGCTCTGGGGCCAACGTCCTGACTTTC. This translates into CASSYSGGSGANVLTF.

This sequence joins TRBV3-1 (or the pseudogene TRBV3-2) and TRBJ1-2, with a possible D match to TRBD1 (6 bases). V was pared by 1 base and J by 9 bases, with 15 bases between. This CDR3 is 14 amino acids long. Germline V CDR1 and CDR2: LGHDT, YNNKEL (reference sequence). For the CDR3, the DNA is TGTGCCAGCAGCCAAGCAACCACAGGGTTAAGCTACACCTTC. Translation gives CASSQATTGLSYTF.

The V and J genes are TRBV6-4 and TRBJ1-1, with D uncertain. CDR1 and CDR2 from the germline V gene are MRHNA and SNTAGT. CDR3 length: 13 residues. V shed 2 bases and J shed 3 bases, with 7 bases lying between them. Written as DNA, the CDR3 is TGTGCCAGCAGTGACAGGTGGGACACTGAAGCTTTCTTT. Protein sequence: CASSDRWDTEAFF.

This chain links TRBV19 with TRBJ1-5, with D unresolved. The CDR3 is 13 residues long. Trimming shortened V by 4 bases and J by 2 bases, and 6 bases separated the two germline ends. Germline V gives CDR1 LNHDA, CDR2 SQIVND (reference sequence). CDR3 in amino acids: CASSRGGNQPQHF. The CDR3 DNA reads as TGTGCCAGTAGTAGGGGAGGCAATCAGCCCCAGCATTTT.

The chain recombines TRBV30 with TRBJ1-1, with D possibly TRBD1 on 5 matching bases. The CDR3 is 12 amino acids. CDR1 is GTSNPN and CDR2 is SVGIG in the germline V gene (reference sequence). In nucleotides, the CDR3 is TGTGCGTTGGGGGGTGGGTACACTGAAGCTTTCTTT. This translates into CALGGGYTEAFF. The variable domain in full, with the rest retrieved from reference TRBV30 and TRBJ1-1, is SQTIHQWPATLVQPVGSPLSLECTVEGTSNPNLYWYRQAAGRGLQLLFYSVGIGQISSEVPQNLSASRPQDRQFILSSKKLLLSDSGFYLCALGGGYTEAFFGQGTRLTVV.

This clone was picked up one time. The rearrangement links TRBV6-5 to TRBJ2-2; D is undetermined. Germline CDR1 and CDR2: MNHEY and SVGAGI. The V and J ends lost 2 bases and 5 bases respectively, with 9 bases between them. The CDR3 spans 14 residues. The CDR3 DNA follows: TGTGCCAGCAGTTACAACCGTCGGACCGGGGAGCTGTTTTTT. Protein sequence: CASSYNRRTGELFF.

The V call is TRBV30, the J call TRBJ1-5; D might be TRBD1 (5 bases). The V gene's germline CDR1 is GTSNPN and CDR2 SVGIG (reference sequence). The CDR3 totals 13 residues. Trimming shortened V by 2 bases and J by 7 bases, and 12 bases separated the two germline ends. The CDR3 DNA follows: TGTGCCTGGAGTCAGGGCAGTGTGCAGCCCCAGCATTTT. It translates to CAWSQGSVQPQHF.